These T cell receptor beta chains were read from a single sample in a study of cytomegalovirus exposure and HLA in healthy donors. Method: immunoSEQ multiplex PCR; TCRdb's copy keeps in-frame clones and lacks some. Reported are some 75,000 clones; the ten largest clones contain 4% to 6%. Sequencing was done on a sample of PBMCs. These receptors originate from a man aged 35-49 years in good health and CMV-seronegative. Each CDR3 is given with its conserved first and last residue. D genes are given only for firm matches.

V,D,J,CDR3,DNA
TRBV2,-,TRBJ2-5,CASIRDMQETQYF,TGTGCCAGCATTCGGGACATGCAAGAGACCCAGTACTTC
TRBV6-5,-,TRBJ1-2,CASSLQGRLNYGYTF,TGTGCCAGCAGTTTACAGGGACGGCTTAACTATGGCTACACCTTC
TRBV7-8,TRBD1,TRBJ1-2,CASSPDRDLYGYTF,TGTGCCAGCAGCCCGGACAGGGATTTATATGGCTACACCTTC
TRBV5-1,-,TRBJ2-1,CASSLRGGSSYNEQFF,TGCGCCAGCAGCCTTAGGGGGGGCAGCTCCTACAATGAGCAGTTCTTC
TRBV6-1,-,TRBJ1-1,CASSGANTEAFF,TGTGCCAGCTCAGGGGCGAACACTGAAGCTTTCTTT
TRBV6-5,TRBD2,TRBJ2-7,CASSIWTSGNYEQYF,TGTGCCAGCAGTATCTGGACTAGCGGGAACTACGAGCAGTACTTC
TRBV5-8,-,TRBJ2-5,CASSLHPRETQYF,TGTGCCAGCAGCTTACACCCCCGAGAGACCCAGTACTTC
TRBV28,TRBD2,TRBJ2-1,CASSLFGLAGRLGGNEQFF,TGTGCCAGCAGTTTATTCGGCCTAGCGGGCAGGTTAGGGGGCAATGAGCAGTTCTTC
TRBV5-1,-,TRBJ2-3,CASSKVGPTDTQYF,TGCGCCAGCAGCAAGGTTGGGCCCACAGATACGCAGTATTTT
TRBV20-1,-,TRBJ2-1,CSAHTSLQFF,TGCAGTGCGCATACTAGTCTTCAGTTCTTC
TRBV2,TRBD2,TRBJ2-2,CASSLAGLANTGELFF,TGTGCCAGCAGCTTAGCGGGGTTAGCGAACACCGGGGAGCTGTTTTTT
TRBV30,-,TRBJ1-3,CALRHLGNTIYF,TGTGCCTTGAGACATCTTGGAAACACCATATATTTT
TRBV29-1,-,TRBJ1-2,CSYGDRKGYTF,TGCAGCTACGGGGATAGGAAAGGCTACACCTTC
TRBV5-4,-,TRBJ2-2,CASSLAPNTGELFF,TGTGCCAGCAGCTTGGCCCCAAACACCGGGGAGCTGTTTTTT
TRBV6-5,TRBD2,TRBJ2-2,CASRLRRTSAGELFF,TGTGCCAGCAGACTCAGGAGAACTAGCGCCGGGGAGCTGTTTTTT
TRBV2,TRBD2,TRBJ2-7,CASSDLAGGAYEQYF,TGTGCCAGCAGTGATTTAGCGGGAGGGGCCTACGAGCAGTACTTC
TRBV5-4,TRBD1,TRBJ1-1,CASSTGTGALNTEAFF,TGTGCCAGCAGCACCGGGACAGGGGCCTTGAACACTGAAGCTTTCTTT
TRBV19,-,TRBJ2-3,CASSPGDNRGDTQYF,TGTGCCAGTAGCCCCGGGGACAACCGAGGGGATACGCAGTATTTT
TRBV30,-,TRBJ2-1,CAWSVNDSEQFF,TGTGCCTGGAGTGTAAATGACAGTGAGCAGTTCTTC
TRBV2,-,TRBJ1-1,CASIYGRGNTEAFF,TGTGCCAGCATCTACGGCAGAGGGAACACTGAAGCTTTCTTT
TRBV13,-,TRBJ1-4,CASSLRQYEKLFF,TGTGCCAGCAGCTTACGACAGTACGAAAAACTGTTTTTT
TRBV28,TRBD1,TRBJ1-5,CASSLLPGQDSNQPQHF,TGTGCCAGCAGCCTCCTTCCGGGACAGGATAGCAATCAGCCCCAGCATTTT
TRBV5-4,-,TRBJ2-3,CASSLQGSTDTQYF,TGTGCCAGCAGCTTGCAGGGTAGCACAGATACGCAGTATTTT
TRBV5-1,TRBD1,TRBJ1-1,CASSLAHRGLEAFF,TGCGCCAGCAGCTTGGCCCACAGGGGGCTTGAAGCTTTCTTT
TRBV6-9,-,TRBJ1-2,CASTGLGYTF,TGTGCCAGCACCGGTTTGGGCTACACCTTC
TRBV10-2,TRBD1,TRBJ1-1,CASSVRPDRLEAFF,TGCGCCAGCAGTGTTCGCCCGGACAGGCTCGAAGCTTTCTTT
TRBV6-5,TRBD1,TRBJ1-1,CASSSPTGTVNTEAFF,TGTGCCAGCAGTTCGCCCACCGGGACAGTAAACACTGAAGCTTTCTTT
TRBV9,-,TRBJ2-2,CASSVQGKGTGELFF,TGTGCCAGCAGCGTACAGGGGAAGGGTACCGGGGAGCTGTTTTTT
TRBV10-1,-,TRBJ2-7,CASSAGHSYEQYF,TGCGCCAGCAGTGCAGGGCACTCCTACGAGCAGTACTTC
TRBV27,-,TRBJ1-2,CASSFSPGYGYTF,TGTGCCAGCAGTTTCTCTCCCGGGTATGGCTACACCTTC
TRBV5-4,-,TRBJ2-2,CASSPKTNTGELFF,TGTGCCAGCAGCCCAAAAACGAACACCGGGGAGCTGTTTTTT
TRBV30,-,TRBJ2-2,CAWSKRGTFSGELFF,TGTGCCTGGAGTAAAAGGGGCACTTTTTCCGGGGAGCTGTTTTTT
TRBV7-9,-,TRBJ1-5,CASSLVQGGNQPQHF,TGTGCCAGCAGCTTAGTTCAGGGAGGTAATCAGCCCCAGCATTTT
TRBV27,-,TRBJ2-1,CASSLEQLPNEQFF,TGTGCCAGCAGTTTGGAACAGCTCCCCAATGAGCAGTTCTTC
TRBV5-1,-,TRBJ2-7,CASKQRPSYEQYF,TGCGCCAGCAAACAGCGGCCCTCCTACGAGCAGTACTTC
TRBV6-6,-,TRBJ2-2,CASSSLNTGELFF,TGTGCCAGCAGTTCCCTTAACACCGGGGAGCTGTTTTTT